Shown below are 29 T cell receptor beta chains from a single sample sequenced in a study of T-cell reconstitution after alpha-beta-depleted transplantation in children. Unique molecular identifiers were used in preparing the TCRbeta library. MiXCR, run by TCRdb on the PCR reads, gives a single entry per CDR3 protein. Of about 200,000 distinct CDR3 sequences listed, approximately 6.8% were seen once; the top ten hold around 4.3%. Sequencing used PBMCs, obtained before TCRalphabeta/CD19-depleted stem cell transplant. Receptors were obtained from a girl under three years old with combined immunodeficiency, due to receive a stem cell transplant.

This clonotype was observed a handful of times. The chain recombines TRBV12-3 or TRBV12-4 with TRBJ2-3; 8 positions agree with TRBD1. There are 15 residues in the CDR3. V shed 6 bases and J 0 bases; nucleotides not matched to a gene: 5. The CDR3 loop is CASRPRTGSTDTQYF. The CDR3 coding sequence is TGTGCCAGCAGACCAAGGACAGGGAGCACAGATACGCAGTATTTT.

This clonotype was recorded many times. The rearrangement uses TRBV7-6 and TRBJ1-1; D gene uncertain. CDR3 length equals 17 residues. Germline V CDR1 and CDR2: SGHVS, FNYEAQ. The germline V and J ends were trimmed by 5 bases and 0 bases, with 19 bases remaining between them. The CDR3 DNA reads TGTGCCAGCAGCAAAAAGCCCCTAGTGACGCTGAACACTGAAGCTTTCTTT. It encodes CASSKKPLVTLNTEAFF.

This clonotype has just a few counts. V and J are TRBV6-2 or TRBV6-3 and TRBJ2-1, with TRBD2 matching 7 bases. There are 16 residues in the CDR3. The germline gives CDR1 MNHEY, CDR2 SVGEGT. The V and J ends lost 7 bases and 4 bases, in that order; junction bases with no gene match: 13. CDR3 sequence reads: CASTLRWASGYNEQFF. In DNA form, the CDR3 reads TGTGCCAGCACCCTACGTTGGGCTAGCGGTTACAATGAGCAGTTCTTC.

In this sample, this clonotype turned up many times. This rearrangement joins TRBV12-3 or TRBV12-4 to TRBJ2-1; D might be TRBD1 or TRBD2, each matching 6 bases. The CDR3 covers 13 residues. V lost 7 bases and J 6 bases, leaving 13 bases between the germline ends. CDR3 loop: CASIIGGSNEQFF. The DNA of the CDR3 is TGTGCCAGCATAATAGGGGGGAGCAATGAGCAGTTCTTC.

This clonotype has more than one count but fewer than ten. V usage is TRBV20-1 and J usage is TRBJ1-1; no definite D call. The CDR3 is made up of 14 amino acids. V was trimmed by 0 bases and J by 3 bases, leaving 11 bases between them. Germline V gene lookup returns CDR1 DFQATT and CDR2 SNEGSKA (reference sequence). CDR3 DNA: TGCAGTGCTAGAGATCAGGATTCATACACTGAAGCTTTCTTT. Translation: CSARDQDSYTEAFF.

Many counts were recorded for this clonotype. This chain joins TRBV27 and TRBJ2-2; D is unresolved. The CDR3 contains 11 residues. Trimming removed 4 bases at V and 6 bases at J, with 3 bases between. Looked up from germline, CDR1 is MNHEY and CDR2 is SMNVEV (reference sequence). CDR3 bases: TGTGCCAGCAGTTCCTCCGGGGAGCTGTTTTTT. Translated, it gives CASSSSGELFF.

The rearrangement links TRBV12-3 or TRBV12-4 to TRBJ2-1; 7 bases map to TRBD2. This CDR3 is 16 amino acids long. V shed 5 bases, J shed 2 bases, and the junction held 9 bases outside the gene matches. The DNA for the CDR3 is TGTGCCAGCAGTGGTCCTTCGGGGGGAACCTACAATGAGCAGTTCTTC. Its protein product is CASSGPSGGTYNEQFF.

This clonotype came up many times. V gene TRBV9 combines with J gene TRBJ2-1, with TRBD2 matching over 7 bases. V lost 1 base to trimming and J lost 8 bases; unmatched junction nucleotides: 12. CDR1 is SGDLS and CDR2 is YYNGEE in the germline V gene. The CDR3 loop spans 16 amino acids. The chain's CDR3 is CASSVYGRAIFDEQFF. The CDR3 DNA reads as TGTGCCAGCAGCGTATATGGGAGGGCCATATTTGATGAGCAGTTCTTC.

This clonotype was observed many times. The chain has TRBV15 and TRBJ2-1, with 9 bases lining up with TRBD2. The length of the CDR3 is 15 residues. CDR1 LNHNV and CDR2 YYDKDF come from the germline V gene (reference sequence). V lost 7 bases to trimming and J lost 0 bases; unmatched junction nucleotides: 4. This chain's CDR3 is CATKTSGGSYNEQFF. CDR3 DNA sequence: TGTGCCACCAAGACTAGCGGAGGCTCCTACAATGAGCAGTTCTTC.

This clonotype was detected ten times or more. CDR3 nucleotides: TGCAGTGCGTATGAAGGCACTGAAGCTTTCTTT. This translates into CSAYEGTEAFF. The chain joins TRBV20-1 to TRBJ1-1; D unclear. The CDR3 is 11 amino acids. Germline CDR1 and CDR2: DFQATT and SNEGSKA (reference sequence). V lost 6 bases and J lost 4, with 9 bases in between.

This clonotype has ten or more counts. The rearrangement links TRBV29-1 to TRBJ2-2, with a possible D match to TRBD2 (6 bases). Germline V gene lookup returns CDR1 SQVTM and CDR2 ANQGSEA. V gave up 5 bases and J gave up 4 bases, with 11 bases separating them. The CDR3 totals 13 residues. The CDR3 DNA reads as TGCAGCGTTCCGGGACTCACCACCGGGGAGCTGTTTTTT. Translating it yields CSVPGLTTGELFF.

This clonotype was counted many times. The J gene is TRBJ2-5, the V gene TRBV7-9; tentatively, D is TRBD1 or TRBD2 (5 bases each). With 2 bases removed from V and 4 bases from J, the gap between germline ends came to 11 bases. Germline V gives CDR1 SEHNR, CDR2 FQNEAQ (reference sequence). The CDR3 runs to 14 residues. The DNA for the CDR3 is TGTGCCAGCAGCTTACTCCGGGACGGAGAGACCCAGTACTTC. Protein product: CASSLLRDGETQYF.

This clonotype has only a few counts. This chain connects TRBV7-9 to TRBJ2-1; 12 bases match TRBD2. This CDR3 spans 15 amino acids. Trimming at V came to 5 bases and at J to 8 bases, leaving 7 bases not matched to a gene. Germline V lookup: CDR1 SEHNR, CDR2 FQNEAQ (reference sequence). CDR3 in amino acids: CASSTTSGGLDEQFF. CDR3 nucleotide sequence: TGTGCCAGCAGCACAACTAGCGGGGGGCTAGATGAGCAGTTCTTC.

This clonotype was counted only a few times. The gene calls are TRBV30 and TRBJ2-1, with 8 bases that match TRBD2. Trimming at V came to 2 bases and at J to 6 bases, leaving 12 bases not matched to a gene. The CDR3 has 16 residues. Germline CDR1 is GTSNPN and CDR2 is SVGIG (reference sequence). The CDR3 DNA is TGTGCCTGGAGTATCCTACTAGCGGATGATTTCAATGAGCAGTTCTTC. Its protein product is CAWSILLADDFNEQFF.

This clonotype has more than one count but fewer than ten. The chain joins TRBV18 to TRBJ1-3; D not resolved. Trimming removed 4 bases at V and 0 bases at J, with 10 bases between. This CDR3 has 15 residues. CDR1 is KGHSH, CDR2 LQKENI, per germline. DNA for the CDR3: TGTGCCAGCTCACAACAAGGAATCTCTGGAAACACCATATATTTT. It codes for CASSQQGISGNTIYF.

This clonotype was recorded at least ten times. The chain has TRBV29-1 and TRBJ2-3; a possible D gene is TRBD2 (5 bases). The germline V and J ends were trimmed by 0 bases and 4 bases, with 14 bases remaining between them. Germline V lookup: CDR1 SQVTM, CDR2 ANQGSEA. CDR3 length: 15 residues. CDR3 sequence reads: CSVEDSGLISDTQYF. The CDR3 DNA follows: TGCAGCGTTGAAGATTCGGGGTTGATTTCAGATACGCAGTATTTT.

Many counts were recorded for this clonotype. The chain employs TRBV28 and TRBJ2-1; tentatively, D is TRBD1 (6 bases). This CDR3 has 14 amino acids. The V end lost 2 bases, the J end lost 14 bases, and 19 bases lay between the germline ends. The germline gives CDR1 MDHEN, CDR2 SYDVKM. The CDR3 sequence is CASSLALGAGDKFF. The CDR3 DNA sequence: TGTGCCAGCAGTTTAGCTCTGGGGGCAGGGGATAAGTTCTTC.

This clonotype was detected many times. The chain uses TRBV6-2 or TRBV6-3 and TRBJ1-2; D unresolved. Between the trimmed V and J ends, which lost 6 bases and 4 bases, there was a span of 12 bases. The CDR3 runs to 13 residues. Germline lookup yields CDR1 MNHEY and CDR2 SVGEGT. In DNA form, the CDR3 reads TGTGCCAGCAGGGAAGACGGGTCCTATGGCTACACCTTC. Translating it yields CASREDGSYGYTF.

This clonotype was seen many times. The CDR3: CASSEGGTGAYEQYF. The DNA of the CDR3 is TGTGCCAGCAGCGAGGGGGGGACAGGGGCCTACGAGCAGTACTTC. The chain has TRBV9 and TRBJ2-7; 10 nucleotides agree with TRBD1. The CDR3 runs 15 residues. In germline, CDR1 is SGDLS, CDR2 YYNGEE. The junction had 5 bases not matched to a gene; V was cut back by 3 bases and J by 2 bases.

This clonotype has a count of ten or more. The V gene is TRBV7-6, the J gene TRBJ2-1; 9 nucleotides line up with TRBD1. V was clipped by 3 bases and J by 4 bases; unmatched bases: 1. CDR3 size: 14 residues. Germline CDR1 is SGHVS and CDR2 is FNYEAQ. DNA for the CDR3: TGTGCCAGCAGCTTCGGGACAGGGTACAATGAGCAGTTCTTC. Encoded protein: CASSFGTGYNEQFF. The full variable domain, its missing parts supplied by reference TRBV7-6 and TRBJ2-1, is GAGVSQSPRYKVTKRGQDVALRCDPISGHVSLYWYRQALGQGPEFLTYFNYEAQQDKSGLPNDRFSAERPEGSISTLTIQRTEQRDSAMYRCASSFGTGYNEQFFGPGTRLTVL.

Many counts were recorded for this clonotype. The chain links TRBV9 to TRBJ2-1; 9 bases match TRBD2. The CDR3 is made up of 16 amino acids. The V segment lost 3 bases and the J segment 3 bases; nucleotides outside the gene matches: 7. The germline CDR1 and CDR2 sequences are SGDLS and YYNGEE. Here the CDR3 DNA reads TGTGCCAGCAGCGCATTAGCGGGAGATCGCTACAATGAGCAGTTCTTC. Residues: CASSALAGDRYNEQFF. Full variable domain (missing parts from reference TRBV9 and TRBJ2-1): DSGVTQTPKHLITATGQRVTLRCSPRSGDLSVYWYQQSLDQGLQFLIQYYNGEERAKGNILERFSAQQFPDLHSELNLSSLELGDSALYFCASSALAGDRYNEQFFGPGTRLTVL.

This clonotype was counted many times. The chain uses TRBV29-1 and TRBJ1-3, with 7 positions matching TRBD1. Trimming cost V 5 bases and J 0 bases; bases outside gene matches: 1. Germline loops: CDR1 SQVTM, CDR2 ANQGSEA. The CDR3 spans 13 residues. CDR3 in amino acids: CSVHRGSGNTIYF. The CDR3 DNA follows: TGCAGCGTTCACAGGGGCTCTGGAAACACCATATATTTT.

V gene TRBV3-1 combines with J gene TRBJ2-3; D perhaps matches TRBD2 (5 bases). Germline CDR1 reads LGHDT; CDR2 reads YNNKEL (reference sequence). Trimming cost V 1 base and J 6 bases, with 20 bases left between them. The CDR3 consists of 17 residues. CDR3 DNA sequence: TGTGCCAGCAGCCAAGCCCCTGGGAGTACAGTCGCGGATACGCAGTATTTT. It translates to CASSQAPGSTVADTQYF.

This clonotype was recorded at least ten times. One end of the junction varies from germline; a read error may be responsible. This chain joins TRBV7-7 and TRBJ2-1; D not resolved. CDR3 size: 14 residues. Germline V CDR1 and CDR2: SSHAT, FNYEAQ (reference sequence). The DNA of the CDR3 is TGTGCTAGCAGCTTAATGGACCAGGTGGGTGAGCAGTTCTTC. Translated, it gives CASSLMDQVGEQFF.

This clonotype was seen ten or more times. The chain employs TRBV9 and TRBJ1-3; D may be TRBD1 (5 bases). Trimming pared 2 bases from V and 0 bases from J, leaving 12 bases between. Per the germline V gene, CDR1 is SGDLS and CDR2 is YYNGEE. The CDR3 covers 16 residues. The CDR3 loop is CASSVRDGISGNTIYF. The CDR3 coding sequence is TGTGCCAGCAGCGTCCGGGACGGGATCTCTGGAAACACCATATATTTT.

This clonotype was recorded many times. The V gene is TRBV29-1, the J gene TRBJ1-2; D is undetermined. V was clipped by 5 bases and J by 6 bases, with 13 bases between them. The CDR3 has 12 residues. The germline V gene encodes CDR1 SQVTM and CDR2 ANQGSEA. As DNA, the CDR3 is TGCAGCGTTCTACTACCAAGGGATGGCTACACCTTC. It translates to CSVLLPRDGYTF.

In this sample, this clonotype turned up many times. The chain recombines TRBV7-2 with TRBJ2-4; tentatively, D is TRBD1 (6 bases). The CDR3 is 12 amino acids. Trimming cost V 5 bases and J 15 bases, with 17 bases left between them. Germline values: CDR1 SGHTA, CDR2 FQGNSA. The CDR3 DNA sequence: TGTGCCAGCAGCACGGTCCGGGACATACCGTACTTC. Translation gives CASSTVRDIPYF.

Ten or more counts support this clonotype. The rearrangement links TRBV6-5 to TRBJ2-2, with D hard to call. Between the trimmed V and J ends, which lost 6 bases and 5 bases, there was a span of 10 bases. The CDR3 covers 13 residues. CDR1 MNHEY and CDR2 SVGAGI come from the germline V gene. The CDR3 DNA reads as TGTGCCAGCAGAGTAGTAAAAACCGGGGAGCTGTTTTTT. This translates into CASRVVKTGELFF.

This clonotype occurred many times. The CDR3 DNA reads as TGTGCCAGCAGCCAAGACGGGAGCGGGGGACCGTACCAAGAGACCCAGTACTTC. Translated, it gives CASSQDGSGGPYQETQYF. The chain is built from TRBV4-2 and TRBJ2-5; 8 bases are shared with TRBD2. The CDR3 covers 18 residues. The trim removed 0 bases at V and 0 bases at J, leaving 9 bases unmatched. CDR1 LGHNA and CDR2 YNFKEQ come from the germline V gene.